A selection of T cell receptor beta chains follows, all from one sample in a study of T cell responses to AZD1222 COVID-19 vaccine. Assay used: immunoSEQ multiplex PCR; TCRdb lists only in-frame clones, some missing. The sample holds approximately 79,000 clones, 70% to 90% seen once. Sample: peripheral blood, taken on day 0 of AZD1222 vaccination. The receptors shown here come from an adult in good health. Both conserved end residues are part of each CDR3. D genes are given only for firm matches. Clone size is stated in some rows and not others, as once, few, many or a class when expanded.

clone_size,j_call,d_call,v_call,cdr3_aa,cdr3_nt
-,TRBJ2-1,-,TRBV16,CASSPFFRSHEQFF,TGTGCCAGCAGCCCATTTTTCCGGAGCCATGAGCAGTTCTTC
-,TRBJ1-4,-,TRBV11-2,CASSLSRKGGKLFF,TGTGCCAGCAGCTTATCCCGAAAGGGTGGAAAACTGTTTTTT
-,TRBJ1-2,TRBD1,TRBV13,CASSLAMAGDRSNYGYTF,TGTGCCAGCAGCTTAGCCATGGCCGGGGACAGATCTAACTATGGCTACACCTTC
-,TRBJ1-6,-,TRBV18,CASSPIGYFNSPLHF,TGTGCCAGCTCACCAATTGGGTACTTCAATTCACCCCTCCACTTT
-,TRBJ2-7,TRBD1,TRBV11-2,CASRFTGDEQYF,TGTGCCAGCAGATTTACAGGGGACGAGCAGTACTTC
-,TRBJ2-5,TRBD2,TRBV27,CASSLRTSGSGETQYF,TGTGCCAGCAGTCTAAGGACTAGCGGGAGTGGAGAGACCCAGTACTTC
-,TRBJ1-3,-,TRBV25-1,CASSEPGGRVGNTIYF,TGTGCCAGCAGTGAACCCGGGGGGAGGGTTGGAAACACCATATATTTT
-,TRBJ2-7,TRBD2,TRBV28,CASSPMGLAGDYEQYF,TGTGCCAGCAGTCCTATGGGACTAGCGGGGGACTACGAGCAGTACTTC
-,TRBJ1-1,-,TRBV5-8,CASSLATGVMNTEAFF,TGTGCCAGCAGCTTGGCCACAGGCGTCATGAACACTGAAGCTTTCTTT
-,TRBJ2-1,TRBD1,TRBV19,CASSRQGRLSEQFF,TGTGCCAGTTCCAGACAGGGCAGGTTATCTGAGCAGTTCTTC
-,TRBJ1-4,-,TRBV12-3/TRBV12-4,CASSLRIDEKLFF,TGTGCCAGCAGTCTCCGTATAGATGAAAAACTGTTTTTT
-,TRBJ2-7,TRBD2,TRBV29-1,CSVEIVGGAEQYF,TGCAGCGTTGAAATTGTCGGGGGGGCCGAGCAGTACTTC
-,TRBJ2-6,-,TRBV11-2,CASSLGQGRFSGANVLTF,TGTGCCAGCAGCTTAGGGCAGGGGCGATTCTCTGGGGCCAACGTCCTGACTTTC
-,TRBJ2-5,TRBD2,TRBV29-1,CSVVSSGKNQETQYF,TGCAGCGTTGTCTCTAGCGGTAAAAACCAAGAGACCCAGTACTTC
-,TRBJ2-3,TRBD1,TRBV7-9,CASSPPDRGRLNTQYF,TGTGCCAGCAGCCCACCCGACAGGGGGCGTCTGAATACGCAGTATTTT
-,TRBJ1-1,-,TRBV5-1,CASSLDQLKTEAFF,TGCGCCAGCAGCCTTGACCAATTGAAGACTGAAGCTTTCTTT
-,TRBJ2-1,TRBD2,TRBV7-6,CASSLDRTSGRARNEQFF,TGTGCCAGCAGCTTAGATAGGACTAGCGGGAGGGCCCGGAATGAGCAGTTCTTC
-,TRBJ1-2,-,TRBV19,CASSIPYYGYTF,TGTGCCAGTAGTATCCCGTACTATGGCTACACCTTC
-,TRBJ1-3,TRBD1,TRBV3-1/TRBV3-2,CASSRGTGLSSGNTIYF,TGTGCCAGCAGCCGAGGGACAGGGTTAAGCTCTGGAAACACCATATATTTT
-,TRBJ1-1,TRBD1,TRBV27,CASRSTGGIEAFF,TGTGCCAGCAGGTCCACAGGGGGCATTGAAGCTTTCTTT
once,TRBJ1-5,-,TRBV27,CASSRSPQGGGQPQHF,TGTGCCAGCAGTCGTAGCCCCCAGGGAGGAGGTCAGCCCCAGCATTTT
-,TRBJ2-3,-,TRBV15,CATSEMGGGSRTDTQYF,TGTGCCACCAGCGAAATGGGAGGGGGTAGTCGCACAGATACGCAGTATTTT
-,TRBJ2-7,-,TRBV2,CASIEGSSYEQYF,TGTGCCAGCATTGAAGGGAGCTCCTACGAGCAGTACTTC
-,TRBJ2-1,TRBD2,TRBV9,CASSVGGGDYGNEQFF,TGTGCCAGCAGCGTAGGTGGGGGGGACTATGGGAATGAGCAGTTCTTC
-,TRBJ1-4,-,TRBV4-1,CASSQDHATSRGEKLFF,TGCGCCAGCAGCCAAGATCATGCGACCTCCCGTGGTGAAAAACTGTTTTTT